The 6 T cell receptor beta chains below were found in one sample sequenced in a study of CD8 T cells in Susac syndrome. The RNA input was roughly 0.45 to 1 ug, and it was reverse transcribed with random hexamers. TCRdb ran MiXCR on the immunoSEQ multiplex PCR reads and lists one entry per CDR3 protein. Of some 150,000 distinct CDR3 sequences listed, nearly 97% are singletons. Input material: CD8+ T cells from PBMCs. These receptors came from a human donor with multiple sclerosis.

The V gene is TRBV19, the J gene TRBJ1-6; D not resolved. The CDR3 runs to 14 residues. V lost 3 bases to trimming and J lost 8 bases, with 11 bases between them. Germline V lookup: CDR1 LNHDA, CDR2 SQIVND (reference sequence). DNA for the CDR3: TGTGCCAGTAGTATCTGGGGTTCAGATTCACCCCTCCACTTT. This codes for CASSIWGSDSPLHF.

This clonotype is a singleton in its sample. The genes are TRBV30 and TRBJ1-4; D remains unclear. Germline loops: CDR1 GTSNPN, CDR2 SVGIG (reference sequence). This CDR3 is built from 13 residues. V shed 1 base and J shed 3 bases, with 6 bases lying between them. The CDR3 here is CAWSGASNEKLFF. CDR3 sequence (DNA): TGTGCCTGGAGTGGGGCCTCTAATGAAAAACTGTTTTTT.

The rearrangement joins TRBV20-1 to TRBJ1-2; no clear D. Per the germline V gene, CDR1 is DFQATT and CDR2 is SNEGSKA (reference sequence). The ends were cut back, 6 bases at V and 3 bases at J, with 5 bases in the middle. The CDR3 contains 10 residues. In nucleotides, the CDR3 is TGCAGTGCGGTGGACTATGGCTACACCTTC. This codes for CSAVDYGYTF.

The table lists this clonotype with a few counts. This rearrangement joins TRBV30 to TRBJ2-2; no clear D gene. Per germline, CDR1 GTSNPN and CDR2 SVGIG (reference sequence). The CDR3 contains 14 residues. V was clipped by 0 bases and J by 6 bases, with 11 bases between them. The CDR3 reads CAWSVEFAPGELFF. CDR3 DNA: TGTGCCTGGAGTGTAGAGTTCGCGCCCGGGGAGCTGTTTTTT.

This rearrangement joins TRBV29-1 to TRBJ1-6, with a tentative D call TRBD1 (5 bases). This CDR3 is built from 13 residues. V was pared by 7 bases and J by 8 bases, with 15 bases between. From germline, CDR1 is SQVTM and CDR2 ANQGSEA. CDR3 DNA sequence: TGCAGCGCCTCCGGGGGGGATGATTCACCCCTCCACTTT. It codes for CSASGGDDSPLHF.

V and J are TRBV29-1 and TRBJ2-6, with D perhaps TRBD1 or TRBD2 (5 bases each). This CDR3 contains 16 residues. Germline V gives CDR1 SQVTM, CDR2 ANQGSEA. The germline V and J ends were trimmed by 3 bases and 1 base, with 13 bases remaining between them. The DNA for the CDR3 is TGCAGCGTTGATTTCCCGGGACCTTCTGGGGCCAACGTCCTGACTTTC. Its translation: CSVDFPGPSGANVLTF.